The 19 T cell receptor beta chains below were found in one sample sequenced in a study of OX40 agonist ivuxolimab in advanced cancers. The repertoire was sequenced with immunoSEQ multiplex PCR; TCRdb's copy has only in-frame clones and lacks some. This table has 90,000 to 100,000 clones, around 85% appearing once. The sequencing here drew on CD4+ or CD8+ T cells sorted from blood, taken in a trial of the OX40 agonist ivuxolimab. The origin of the receptors is an adult with an advanced solid tumor such as melanoma, head and neck, liver or kidney cancer.

The V gene is TRBV4-3, the J gene TRBJ2-2, with D perhaps given as TRBD1 or TRBD2 (5 bases each). This CDR3 is built from 15 residues. Trimming cost V 7 bases and J 2 bases, with 14 bases left between them. Germline CDR1 LGHNA, CDR2 YSLEER. CDR3 DNA sequence: TGCGCCAGCACCCGAGGGGTAACCAACACCGGGGAGCTGTTTTTT. Protein: CASTRGVTNTGELFF.

This clone occurred once. V and J are TRBV5-8 and TRBJ1-5; D is possibly TRBD1 (5 bases). Trimming removed 0 bases from V and 7 bases from J, with 8 bases in between. Germline V lookup: CDR1 SGHTS, CDR2 YDEGEE. The CDR3 spans 13 residues. CDR3 sequence: CASSLGGVQPQHF. Written as DNA, the CDR3 is TGTGCCAGCAGCTTGGGGGGGGTCCAGCCCCAGCATTTT.

This chain connects TRBV10-3 to TRBJ1-1, with 8 bases that match TRBD1. V lost 6 bases, J lost 10 bases, and 7 bases stayed unmatched. The CDR3 loop spans 12 amino acids. Germline assignment: CDR1 ENHRY and CDR2 SYGVKD. The CDR3 nucleotides read TGTGCCATCAGACAGGGACAGGAGGCAGCTTTCTTT. Translating gives CAIRQGQEAAFF.

This clone showed up just once. The J gene is TRBJ2-7, the V gene TRBV5-4; D is perhaps TRBD1 (6 bases). The CDR3 is 16 amino acids. Looked up from germline, CDR1 is SGHNT and CDR2 is YYREEE (reference sequence). V lost 0 bases and J lost 6, with 19 bases in between. CDR3 in DNA: TGTGCCAGCAGCTTGGTGATTAGTCAGGGGAGAGGCGAGCAGTACTTC. This encodes CASSLVISQGRGEQYF.

This clone occurred once. This chain connects TRBV7-6 to TRBJ1-6; TRBD1 is a possible D gene (5 bases). Germline V lookup: CDR1 SGHVS, CDR2 FNYEAQ. The CDR3 length is 17 residues. The V end was cut by 8 bases, the J end by 6 bases, with 23 bases between. The CDR3 DNA follows: TGTGCCAGCTCGCTTACTTCCGGGACGGCGATTAATTCACCCCTCCACTTT. This translates into CASSLTSGTAINSPLHF.

CDR3 coding DNA: TGTGCCAGTAGTATGGAGGACTATTCCCCAAGGTACTTC. Amino acid sequence: CASSMEDYSPRYF. V is TRBV19 and J is TRBJ2-5, with D possibly being TRBD2 (6 bases). With 3 bases removed from V and 13 bases from J, the gap between germline ends came to 18 bases. The CDR3 loop spans 13 amino acids. Germline V gives CDR1 LNHDA, CDR2 SQIVND (reference sequence).

CDR3 nucleotide sequence: TGCGCCAGCAGCTACTCGGGACAGAGGGGCACTGAAGCTTTCTTT. This sequence encodes CASSYSGQRGTEAFF. This chain uses TRBV5-1 with TRBJ1-1; 7 bases align to TRBD1. The J segment lost 4 bases and the V segment lost 3 bases, leaving 9 bases of the junction unmatched. The germline CDR1 and CDR2 sequences are SGHRS and YFSETQ. This CDR3 is 15 amino acids long.

The chain joins TRBV14 to TRBJ2-2; D ambiguous. The CDR3 is made up of 13 amino acids. V was trimmed by 3 bases and J by 4 bases, leaving 6 bases between them. Germline V CDR1 and CDR2: SGHDN, FVKESK. The CDR3 DNA follows: TGTGCCAGCAGCCAGGTCCTCACCGGGGAGCTGTTTTTT. This codes for CASSQVLTGELFF.

The chain uses TRBV10-2 and TRBJ2-7; maybe TRBD2 (6 bases). The CDR3 loop spans 15 amino acids. V was cut by 5 bases and J by 2 bases, with 16 bases left in between. From germline, CDR1 is WSHSY and CDR2 SAAADI. CDR3: CASSSGTLAPYEQYF. In DNA, the CDR3 is TGCGCCAGCAGTTCCGGGACTCTGGCCCCCTACGAGCAGTACTTC.

V and J are TRBV7-9 and TRBJ1-3; D possibly corresponds to TRBD1 (6 bases). There are 16 residues in the CDR3. Germline V gives CDR1 SEHNR, CDR2 FQNEAQ (reference sequence). Trimming took off 10 bases at V and 0 bases at J, with 19 bases between the two ends. CDR3 sequence (DNA): TGTGCCAACGACCGGACAGAAGGATTCTCTGGAAACACCATATATTTT. It encodes CANDRTEGFSGNTIYF. The full variable domain, with the rest looked up from reference TRBV7-9 and TRBJ1-3, is DTGVSQNPRHKITKRGQNVTFRCDPISEHNRLYWYRQTLGQGPEFLTYFQNEAQLEKSRLLSDRFSAERPKGSFSTLEIQRTEQGDSAMYLCANDRTEGFSGNTIYFGEGSWLTVV.

The rearrangement joins TRBV5-1 to TRBJ2-3; a possible D gene is TRBD2 (5 bases). Germline V gives CDR1 SGHRS, CDR2 YFSETQ. Trimming took 4 bases from V and 4 from J, leaving 16 bases between them. The CDR3 spans 15 residues. CDR3 nucleotides: TGCGCCAGCAGCCCCCCTACGGGGTTTGCAGATACGCAGTATTTT. Translating it yields CASSPPTGFADTQYF.

This clone was picked up one time. The chain couples TRBV28 to TRBJ1-5; D is unclear. The CDR3 is 15 amino acids. CDR1 and CDR2 (germline): MDHEN, SYDVKM. Trimming removed 1 base from V and 4 bases from J, with 11 bases in between. The CDR3 loop is CASSLSTPPNQPQHF. The CDR3 nucleotides read TGTGCCAGCAGTTTATCCACGCCCCCAAATCAGCCCCAGCATTTT. The entire variable domain, with the rest obtained from reference TRBV28 and TRBJ1-5, is as follows: DVKVTQSSRYLVKRTGEKVFLECVQDMDHENMFWYRQDPGLGLRLIYFSYDVKMKEKGDIPEGYSVSREKKERFSLILESASTNQTSMYLCASSLSTPPNQPQHFGDGTRLSIL.

The DNA for the CDR3 is TGTGCCAGCAGCCCCGGACAGCAACGGGAAAAACTGTTTTTT. Amino acid sequence: CASSPGQQREKLFF. The chain uses TRBV7-6 and TRBJ1-4; D perhaps matches TRBD1 (6 bases). Germline CDR1 SGHVS, CDR2 FNYEAQ. The CDR3 has 14 residues. V shed 5 bases and J shed 8 bases, with 15 bases lying between them.

This clone appeared a few times. The chain uses TRBV7-6 and TRBJ2-1; 11 bases are a match to TRBD2. V lost 0 bases, J lost 6 bases, and 4 bases stayed unmatched. The length of the CDR3 is 16 residues. Germline-derived CDR1 and CDR2 are SGHVS and FNYEAQ. The CDR3 sequence: CASSLAGTSGFNEQFF. Written as DNA, the CDR3 is TGTGCCAGCAGCTTAGCCGGGACTAGCGGCTTCAATGAGCAGTTCTTC. The whole variable domain, filled in from reference TRBV7-6 and TRBJ2-1, reads GAGVSQSPRYKVTKRGQDVALRCDPISGHVSLYWYRQALGQGPEFLTYFNYEAQQDKSGLPNDRFSAERPEGSISTLTIQRTEQRDSAMYRCASSLAGTSGFNEQFFGPGTRLTVL.

The chain employs TRBV19 and TRBJ2-3, with 7 bases identical to TRBD2. Germline CDR1 LNHDA, CDR2 SQIVND (reference sequence). The CDR3 has 13 residues. Trimming at V came to 7 bases and at J to 1 base, leaving 2 bases not matched to a gene. This CDR3 reads CASMGGGTDTQYF. CDR3 nucleotides: TGTGCCAGTATGGGGGGGGGCACAGATACGCAGTATTTT.

The chain employs TRBV14 and TRBJ1-2; D ambiguous. Germline CDR1 SGHDN, CDR2 FVKESK. V was clipped by 1 base and J by 4 bases, with 19 bases between them. CDR3 size: 17 residues. This chain's CDR3 is CASSQVRNWTLGYGYTF. In nucleotides, the CDR3 is TGTGCCAGCAGCCAAGTGAGGAATTGGACCCTAGGCTATGGCTACACCTTC.

This chain links TRBV5-6 with TRBJ2-7; weak D call: TRBD1 (6 bases). This CDR3 is built from 16 residues. CDR1 and CDR2 from the germline V gene are SGHDT and YYEEEE. Between the trimmed V and J ends, which lost 4 bases and 7 bases, there was a span of 24 bases. CDR3 residues: CASSLLGWGPSGEQYV. The DNA of the CDR3 is TGTGCCAGCAGCCTATTGGGGTGGGGGCCCTCGGGGGAGCAGTACGTC.

The chain carries TRBV10-3 and TRBJ1-5, with a tentative D call TRBD1 (6 bases). The CDR3 runs to 15 residues. V gave up 8 bases and J gave up 0 bases, with 14 bases separating them. The germline V gene has CDR1 ENHRY and CDR2 SYGVKD. CDR3 sequence (DNA): TGTGCCATCCCAAGGGGGGGGGATAGCAATCAGCCCCAGCATTTT. As protein: CAIPRGGDSNQPQHF.

This rearrangement joins TRBV7-9 to TRBJ2-7, with TRBD1 identical over 7 bases. CDR3 length: 14 residues. The germline V gene encodes CDR1 SEHNR and CDR2 FQNEAQ (reference sequence). V gave up 4 bases and J gave up 3 bases; unmatched junction bases: 6. This CDR3 is CASSSRTGSYEQYF. The CDR3 DNA follows: TGTGCCAGCAGCTCGCGGACAGGCAGCTACGAGCAGTACTTC.